This TCR beta chain was profiled in a study of blood T cell repertoires in COVID-19. About the study: The analysed material was cDNA or gDNA that came from T cells, B-cell-depleted T cells, or PBMCs.

Libraries were prepared by immunoSEQ multiplex PCR; TCRdb keeps only in-frame clonotypes and omits some of them. The sample holds roughly 54,000 clones; roughly nine tenths are singletons and the top ten take 5.5% to 7.5%. This clonotype was obtained from a woman aged 55-69 years with active or convalescent COVID-19. The specimen sequenced was peripheral blood.

CDR3 in amino acids: CASSYGQATGNTIYF. DNA for the CDR3: TGTGCCAGCAGTTACGGACAGGCCACTGGAAACACCATATATTTT. The rearrangement joins TRBV6-5 to TRBJ1-3; 7 nucleotides line up with TRBD1. Germline CDR1 reads MNHEY; CDR2 reads SVGAGI. This CDR3 region has 15 residues. V was clipped by 2 bases and J by 2 bases; unmatched bases: 3.